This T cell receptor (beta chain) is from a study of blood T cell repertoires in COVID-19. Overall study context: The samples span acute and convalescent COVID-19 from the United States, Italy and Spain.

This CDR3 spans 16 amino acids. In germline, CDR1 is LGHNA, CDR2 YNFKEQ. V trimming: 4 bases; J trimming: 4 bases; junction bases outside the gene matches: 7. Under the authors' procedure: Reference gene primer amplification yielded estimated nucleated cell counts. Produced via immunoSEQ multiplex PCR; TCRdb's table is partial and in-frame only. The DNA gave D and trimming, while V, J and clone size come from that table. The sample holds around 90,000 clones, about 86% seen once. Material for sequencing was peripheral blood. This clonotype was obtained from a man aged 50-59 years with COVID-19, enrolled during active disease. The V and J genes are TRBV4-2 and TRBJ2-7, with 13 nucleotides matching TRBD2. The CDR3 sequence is CASSPQPTSGGYEQYF. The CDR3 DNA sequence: TGTGCCAGCAGCCCACAACCGACTAGCGGGGGGTACGAGCAGTACTTC.